This is a list of T cell receptor beta chains from one sample in a study of T cell responses to AZD1222 COVID-19 vaccine. Produced via immunoSEQ multiplex PCR; TCRdb's table is partial and in-frame only. The sample holds roughly 130,000 clones, about 90% seen once. Source: peripheral blood, taken 28 days after the second dose of the MenACWY control vaccine. All receptors derive from an adult who received the MenACWY meningococcal vaccine as a control. Each CDR3 is given with its conserved first and last residue. The D gene is left open where the match is weak. For some rows the clone size is stated as once, few or many, or as a class when expanded; others skip it.

size: NA; J: TRBJ2-7; V: TRBV7-2; D: TRBD1; length: 15; CDR3: CASSLEGQGFYEQYF; DNA: TGTGCCAGCAGCTTAGAGGGACAGGGGTTCTACGAGCAGTACTTC
size: NA; J: TRBJ1-1; V: TRBV9; D: NA; length: 14; CDR3: CASSVLSSNTEAFF; DNA: TGTGCCAGCAGCGTCTTGTCTTCGAACACTGAAGCTTTCTTT
size: NA; J: TRBJ1-2; V: TRBV3-1/TRBV3-2; D: NA; length: 14; CDR3: CASSQEDGYYGYTF; DNA: TGTGCCAGCAGCCAAGAGGACGGGTACTATGGCTACACCTTC
size: NA; J: TRBJ2-7; V: TRBV15; D: TRBD2; length: 14; CDR3: CATSRDGTKVEQYF; DNA: TGTGCCACCAGCAGAGATGGGACTAAAGTCGAGCAGTACTTC
size: NA; J: TRBJ2-1; V: TRBV6-1; D: NA; length: 13; CDR3: CASSESGRNEQFF; DNA: TGTGCCAGCAGTGAATCGGGGAGGAATGAGCAGTTCTTC
size: NA; J: TRBJ2-2; V: TRBV9; D: TRBD2; length: 16; CDR3: CASSPRLAGGAGELFF; DNA: TGTGCCAGCAGCCCAAGACTAGCGGGAGGTGCCGGGGAGCTGTTTTTT
size: NA; J: TRBJ1-3; V: TRBV19; D: NA; length: 11; CDR3: CASSTGNTIYF; DNA: TGTGCCAGTAGTACCGGAAACACCATATATTTT
size: NA; J: TRBJ2-1; V: TRBV5-4; D: TRBD2; length: 18; CDR3: CASSSSRLAGGGYNEQFF; DNA: TGTGCCAGCAGCTCCTCTCGACTAGCGGGAGGAGGGTACAATGAGCAGTTCTTC
size: NA; J: TRBJ2-1; V: TRBV27; D: TRBD2; length: 16; CDR3: CASSLLAGGLYNEQFF; DNA: TGTGCCAGCAGTTTGCTAGCGGGGGGCCTATACAATGAGCAGTTCTTC
size: NA; J: TRBJ1-3; V: TRBV9; D: NA; length: 17; CDR3: CASSVVPYPGSGNTIYF; DNA: TGTGCCAGCAGCGTAGTCCCCTACCCGGGCTCTGGAAACACCATATATTTT
size: NA; J: TRBJ1-1; V: TRBV28; D: NA; length: 16; CDR3: CASSPSGARRFAEAFF; DNA: TGTGCCAGCAGCCCATCAGGAGCCCGGAGGTTTGCTGAAGCTTTCTTT
size: NA; J: TRBJ2-1; V: TRBV29-1; D: NA; length: 12; CDR3: CSPRTGGNEQFF; DNA: TGCAGCCCAAGGACCGGAGGCAATGAGCAGTTCTTC
size: once; J: TRBJ2-2; V: TRBV19; D: NA; length: 16; CDR3: CASSMKESRNTGELFF; DNA: TGTGCCAGTAGTATGAAAGAATCTCGAAACACCGGGGAGCTGTTTTTT
size: NA; J: TRBJ2-7; V: TRBV5-8; D: NA; length: 14; CDR3: CASTLDRPTYEQYF; DNA: TGTGCCAGCACCCTGGACAGACCCACCTACGAGCAGTACTTC
size: NA; J: TRBJ2-7; V: TRBV19; D: NA; length: 15; CDR3: CASSGDQTDSYEQYF; DNA: TGTGCCAGTAGTGGAGACCAGACAGATTCCTACGAGCAGTACTTC
size: NA; J: TRBJ1-4; V: TRBV27; D: TRBD1; length: 16; CDR3: CASSSTKQGWNEKLFF; DNA: TGTGCCAGCAGTTCCACAAAACAGGGGTGGAATGAAAAACTGTTTTTT
size: NA; J: TRBJ2-7; V: TRBV11-2; D: TRBD1; length: 14; CDR3: CASSLGTATYEQYF; DNA: TGTGCCAGCAGCTTGGGGACAGCTACCTACGAGCAGTACTTC
size: NA; J: TRBJ2-5; V: TRBV7-9; D: TRBD1; length: 15; CDR3: CASSLGDRSGETQYF; DNA: TGTGCCAGCAGCCTGGGGGACAGGAGTGGGGAGACCCAGTACTTC
size: once; J: TRBJ1-3; V: TRBV28; D: NA; length: 14; CDR3: CASGDRQGGHTIYF; DNA: TGTGCCAGCGGCGATCGGCAGGGCGGCCACACCATATATTTT
size: once; J: TRBJ1-1; V: TRBV12-3/TRBV12-4; D: NA; length: 12; CDR3: CASSLVNTEAFF; DNA: TGTGCCAGCAGTTTAGTGAACACTGAAGCTTTCTTT
size: NA; J: TRBJ1-2; V: TRBV28; D: NA; length: 15; CDR3: CASSIQAAFNYGYTF; DNA: TGTGCCAGCAGTATACAGGCGGCCTTTAACTATGGCTACACCTTC
size: once; J: TRBJ1-2; V: TRBV6-5; D: NA; length: 14; CDR3: CASSYGQGGYGYTF; DNA: TGTGCCAGCAGTTACGGGCAGGGAGGCTATGGCTACACCTTC
size: NA; J: TRBJ2-3; V: TRBV5-1; D: TRBD2; length: 18; CDR3: CASSLGLAGGPSTDTQYF; DNA: TGCGCCAGCAGCTTGGGCCTAGCGGGAGGGCCAAGCACAGATACGCAGTATTTT
size: NA; J: TRBJ1-4; V: TRBV28; D: NA; length: 19; CDR3: CASTPPRTVGPTHYEKLFF; DNA: TGTGCCAGCACCCCCCCTAGAACGGTGGGCCCGACGCACTATGAAAAACTGTTTTTT
size: NA; J: TRBJ2-7; V: TRBV6-2/TRBV6-3; D: NA; length: 14; CDR3: CASSYSGLNYEQYF; DNA: TGTGCCAGCAGTTACTCGGGACTCAACTACGAGCAGTACTTC
size: NA; J: TRBJ1-2; V: TRBV28; D: NA; length: 12; CDR3: CASSPLVLGYTF; DNA: TGTGCCAGCAGCCCCTTGGTCCTTGGCTACACCTTC
size: NA; J: TRBJ2-7; V: TRBV5-6; D: TRBD2; length: 16; CDR3: CASSSKSGGVVVEQYF; DNA: TGTGCCAGCAGCAGCAAAAGCGGGGGGGTTGTTGTCGAGCAGTACTTC
size: NA; J: TRBJ2-7; V: TRBV6-5; D: TRBD1; length: 15; CDR3: CASSYSPGQGYEQYF; DNA: TGTGCCAGCAGTTACTCACCGGGACAGGGGTACGAGCAGTACTTC
size: few; J: TRBJ1-5; V: TRBV6-5; D: TRBD1; length: 15; CDR3: CASTPDRASNQPQHF; DNA: TGTGCCAGCACCCCGGACAGGGCAAGCAATCAGCCCCAGCATTTT
size: NA; J: TRBJ2-5; V: TRBV7-2; D: TRBD1; length: 14; CDR3: CASSRGTGGETQYF; DNA: TGTGCCAGCAGCCGGGGGACAGGCGGGGAGACCCAGTACTTC
size: NA; J: TRBJ2-2; V: TRBV21-1; D: NA; length: 18; CDR3: CASSEIPSTPSNTGELFF; DNA: TGTGCCAGCAGCGAAATCCCTTCGACGCCATCGAACACCGGGGAGCTGTTTTTT
size: NA; J: TRBJ2-6; V: TRBV19; D: TRBD1; length: 16; CDR3: CASRTGYASGANVLTF; DNA: TGTGCCAGTCGGACAGGTTACGCATCTGGGGCCAACGTCCTGACTTTC
size: once; J: TRBJ2-3; V: TRBV24-1; D: NA; length: 13; CDR3: CATQDGATDTQYF; DNA: TGTGCCACCCAGGACGGAGCCACAGATACGCAGTATTTT
size: NA; J: TRBJ2-5; V: TRBV19; D: TRBD1; length: 13; CDR3: CASRTTGGETQYF; DNA: TGTGCCAGTAGGACCACAGGGGGAGAGACCCAGTACTTC
size: NA; J: TRBJ2-3; V: TRBV5-1; D: NA; length: 15; CDR3: CASSLGSAGTDTQYF; DNA: TGCGCCAGCAGCTTGGGCTCGGCGGGGACAGATACGCAGTATTTT
size: NA; J: TRBJ2-1; V: TRBV2; D: TRBD1; length: 16; CDR3: CASKQHTGTAYNEQFF; DNA: TGTGCCAGCAAACAACACACCGGGACAGCGTACAATGAGCAGTTCTTC
size: NA; J: TRBJ2-7; V: TRBV21-1; D: NA; length: 24; CDR3: CASSRNRRIAQGLAGGDISYEQYF; DNA: TGTGCCAGCAGCAGAAACCGACGGATTGCCCAGGGACTAGCGGGAGGCGACATCTCCTACGAGCAGTACTTC
size: NA; J: TRBJ2-2; V: TRBV9; D: NA; length: 15; CDR3: CASSVSRRNTGELFF; DNA: TGTGCCAGCAGCGTATCGCGGAGGAACACCGGGGAGCTGTTTTTT
size: NA; J: TRBJ1-5; V: TRBV2; D: TRBD1; length: 17; CDR3: CASSESSGGYSNQPQHF; DNA: TGTGCCAGCAGTGAATCTTCAGGGGGTTATAGCAATCAGCCCCAGCATTTT
size: NA; J: TRBJ2-7; V: TRBV24-1; D: TRBD1; length: 13; CDR3: CATSEYRGYEQYF; DNA: TGTGCCACCAGTGAATACAGGGGATACGAGCAGTACTTC
size: NA; J: TRBJ2-5; V: TRBV5-8; D: NA; length: 14; CDR3: CASSWGWGQETQYF; DNA: TGTGCCAGCAGCTGGGGTTGGGGTCAAGAGACCCAGTACTTC
size: NA; J: TRBJ2-2; V: TRBV30; D: TRBD1; length: 16; CDR3: CAWMFPGQGQTGELFF; DNA: TGTGCCTGGATGTTCCCGGGACAGGGGCAAACCGGGGAGCTGTTTTTT
size: NA; J: TRBJ1-1; V: TRBV10-3; D: NA; length: 15; CDR3: CAISESGPMNTEAFF; DNA: TGTGCCATCAGTGAGAGCGGGCCCATGAACACTGAAGCTTTCTTT
size: NA; J: TRBJ2-3; V: TRBV7-2; D: TRBD2; length: 16; CDR3: CASSWTSGIPTDTQYF; DNA: TGTGCCAGCAGCTGGACTAGCGGGATTCCCACAGATACGCAGTATTTT
size: NA; J: TRBJ2-1; V: TRBV28; D: TRBD2; length: 15; CDR3: CASSNPSGRAHEQFF; DNA: TGTGCCAGCAGCAACCCCAGCGGGAGGGCCCATGAGCAGTTCTTC
size: NA; J: TRBJ1-2; V: TRBV6-4; D: TRBD1; length: 14; CDR3: CASSDSRGTGHKVF; DNA: TGTGCCAGCAGTGACTCGAGGGGGACAGGGCATAAAGTTTTC